This TCR beta chain appears in the sequencing data of a study of PD-L1 blockade in urothelial cancer (dated by TCRdb to 2016 to 2017). Regarding the research as a whole: Every patient began therapy around 2014 and was given atezolizumab 1,200 mg intravenously every 3 weeks. Twenty-five of 29 patients were identified as males with urothelial cancer of bladder origin, and a prior smoking history was reported by 18 of 29 patients. An ECOG performance status of 0 or 1 was recorded for the patients, and 0 to 3 prior chemotherapy regimens had been received by the patients. Blood samples were analyzed 3 weeks after the start of treatment (second dose) and 6 weeks after the start of treatment. Blood samples gave a median of about 130,000 T cells and tens of thousands of unique TCRs, with a median clonality of around 0.08. An exploratory multi-omic analysis was conducted of the somatic, immune and clinical correlates of response to PD-L1 blockade with atezolizumab in urothelial cancer. Pretreatment tumor samples and matched peripheral blood, collected serially before and after atezolizumab treatment, underwent TCR sequencing. Progression-free survival longer than 6 months counted as durable clinical benefit, and TCR features were additionally tested against both progression-free and overall survival. In the same patients, whole exome sequencing and RNA sequencing of pretreatment tumors were performed in addition to TCR sequencing. Durable clinical benefit was achieved by nine patients and was not achieved by 20 patients. Pretreatment blood TCR-seq was available for about 27 patients, at least one posttreatment blood collection was obtained for about 24 patients, and tumor TCR-seq was available for about 24 patients.

This specimen's time point label, per the study, means: pretreatment peripheral blood. The cohort comprised 30 or so patients with locally advanced or metastatic urothelial carcinoma treated at Memorial Sloan Kettering on a trial protocol. Peripheral blood mononuclear cells were collected pretreatment and during treatment, at between 1 and 8 total time points per patient. The Qiagen DNeasy Blood extraction kit was used to purify genomic DNA from total PBMCs and tumor samples. Collected pretreatment and during treatment, PBMCs were isolated and stored as previously described. Overall study results and their limits: Because the sample size was small (n ≈ 30) and many exploratory analyses were performed, the results are intended to be hypothesis-generating. Improved progression-free and overall survival was associated with having pretreatment peripheral blood TCR clonality below the median. At 3 weeks after the start of treatment, tumor-associated TCR clones in peripheral blood had expanded more in patients with durable benefit (n ≈ 24, p = 0.022).

To estimate absolute template abundance from read counts, synthetic TCR analog templates were spiked into each PCR. TCRbeta CDR3 regions were amplified from genomic DNA with bias-controlled V and J gene primers using the immunoSEQ assay. Sequencing of rearranged TCRbeta segments was done at approximately 20X coverage. Per the original workflow: Sequencing errors were corrected by clustering and CDR3s were annotated against IMGT to assign V, D and J genes. Downstream analyses used only productive TCRbeta rearrangements and left out out-of-frame or stop-codon sequences. To compute clonality, Shannon entropy was normalized by the log of the number of unique productive sequences and then subtracted from one. Clones differing between time points or between blood and tumor were identified by Fisher's exact test with Benjamini-Hochberg correction at adjusted p below 0.01. This immuneACCESS table, as held by TCRdb, lists in-frame sequences with V and J called but not all clones. Of the missing ones, under half trace to an unresolved V gene in checked studies; the others have no known cause. V and J calls plus clone size are reproduced from that table; the DNA served to infer D and trimming. This sample is represented by 45,000 to 50,000 clones; around four fifths of them were singletons. The ten largest clones represent approximately 2% of the sample.

A word on this clone: Its antigen remains undetermined. No base qualities exist here, and no much larger clone lies one base off it.

Cut back by 5 bases and 1 base, the V and J ends lie 15 bases apart. From the cysteine through the phenylalanine, the CDR3 covers 15 amino acids. Only the CDR3 DNA is retained, 45 bases long and in frame from the first base. CDR1 SGHRS and CDR2 YFSETQ were looked up in the germline V gene. Recombination connected TRBV5-1 to TRBJ1-2, with TRBD1 perhaps the D gene, on 5 matching bases. This receptor was taken from a man aged 50 to 59 with urothelial cancer. The sample here was PBMCs, taken around atezolizumab (anti-PD-L1) treatment. The DNA sequence follows: TGCGCCAGCAGACAGGTGGTTTCAAGTAACTATGGCTACACCTTC. This sequence encodes CASRQVVSSNYGYTF.